The present entry profiles one T cell receptor (beta chain) with its context. The sample is drawn from a study of blood T cell repertoires in COVID-19. Study information: Acute-phase and convalescent COVID-19 samples originated in the United States, Italy and Spain. Sources were T cells, B-cell-depleted T cells, or PBMCs; the material itself was cDNA or gDNA.

The CDR3 covers 17 residues. Germline V CDR1 and CDR2: MGHRA, YSYEKL. With 0 bases clipped from V and 4 bases from J, the junction kept 11 bases outside the gene matches. Original methodology: Quantification of nucleated cells was approximated via reference gene primer amplification. The assay was immunoSEQ multiplex PCR, and TCRdb's table has in-frame clones only and misses some. That table gives V, J and clone size, and the DNA gave D and trimming. The table lists 180,000 or so clones, roughly 84% of them singletons. The genes are TRBV4-1 and TRBJ1-2; 7 nucleotides line up with TRBD1. The source of this sequence is a man between 60 and 70 years old who had recovered from COVID-19. The specimen was peripheral blood. The CDR3 spells CASSQDFPRDSLYGYTF. For the CDR3, the DNA is TGCGCCAGCAGCCAAGATTTCCCCAGGGACAGCCTCTATGGCTACACCTTC.